These T cell receptor beta chains were read from a single sample in a study of neoadjuvant anti-PD-1 for oral cavity cancer. The repertoire was sequenced with immunoSEQ multiplex PCR; TCRdb's copy has only in-frame clones and lacks some. The sample lists 55,000 to 75,000 clones, approximately 79% occurring once. Specimen: PBMCs, collected before nivolumab (anti-PD-1) treatment. These receptors came from a person aged 40 to 85 with oral cavity squamous cell carcinoma. CDR3s include the opening cysteine and the closing phenylalanine or tryptophan. The order of the fields is CDR3 length, D gene, V gene, clone size, J gene, CDR3 DNA, CDR3 protein. The D gene is left open where the match is weak. A clone size is listed for some rows: how often the clone was seen (once, few, many), or a class if it is expanded.

cdr3_length: 15
d_call: TRBD2
v_call: TRBV19
clone_size: -
j_call: TRBJ2-5
cdr3_nt: TGTGCCAGTAGTACCCTAGCGGGGGGGCGAGAGACCCAGTACTTC
cdr3_aa: CASSTLAGGRETQYF

cdr3_length: 14
d_call: -
v_call: TRBV28
clone_size: -
j_call: TRBJ1-4
cdr3_nt: TGTGCCAGCAAAAATCCAGGGGAAATTGAAAAACTGTTTTTT
cdr3_aa: CASKNPGEIEKLFF

cdr3_length: 16
d_call: -
v_call: TRBV2
clone_size: few
j_call: TRBJ1-5
cdr3_nt: TGTGCCAGCAGGGACCTGGCAGGGCTTAGCAATCAGCCCCAGCATTTT
cdr3_aa: CASRDLAGLSNQPQHF

cdr3_length: 13
d_call: -
v_call: TRBV27
clone_size: few
j_call: TRBJ1-2
cdr3_nt: TGTGCCAGCAGGCTGACAGCTAACTATGGCTACACCTTC
cdr3_aa: CASRLTANYGYTF

cdr3_length: 16
d_call: -
v_call: TRBV9
clone_size: -
j_call: TRBJ2-7
cdr3_nt: TGTGCCAGCAGCGTAGGAGGGACCGGGAAGCTCTACGAGCAGTACTTC
cdr3_aa: CASSVGGTGKLYEQYF

cdr3_length: 16
d_call: -
v_call: TRBV7-8
clone_size: few
j_call: TRBJ1-5
cdr3_nt: TGTGCCAGCAGTTTCCTTATCGATTATAGCAATCAGCCCCAGCATTTT
cdr3_aa: CASSFLIDYSNQPQHF

cdr3_length: 14
d_call: TRBD1
v_call: TRBV29-1
clone_size: -
j_call: TRBJ2-7
cdr3_nt: TGCAGCGTCGAAGCTTACAGGGGGCTCGGGGAGCAGTACTTC
cdr3_aa: CSVEAYRGLGEQYF

cdr3_length: 13
d_call: -
v_call: TRBV14
clone_size: -
j_call: TRBJ2-7
cdr3_nt: TGTGCCAGCAGCCAAGAGTCTTGGGGGGAGCAGTACTTC
cdr3_aa: CASSQESWGEQYF

cdr3_length: 13
d_call: -
v_call: TRBV7-3
clone_size: -
j_call: TRBJ2-2
cdr3_nt: TGTGCCAGCAGTCACAGGGCCGGCGGGGAGCTGTTTTTT
cdr3_aa: CASSHRAGGELFF

cdr3_length: 15
d_call: TRBD1
v_call: TRBV5-1
clone_size: -
j_call: TRBJ2-1
cdr3_nt: TGCGCCAGCACCATGGGGACAGCCTCTACAATGGAGCAGTTCTTC
cdr3_aa: CASTMGTASTMEQFF

cdr3_length: 15
d_call: -
v_call: TRBV5-1
clone_size: -
j_call: TRBJ2-2
cdr3_nt: TGCGCCAGCAGCGAATCCGCCACGAACACCGGGGAGCTGTTTTTT
cdr3_aa: CASSESATNTGELFF

cdr3_length: 15
d_call: -
v_call: TRBV6-1
clone_size: -
j_call: TRBJ1-5
cdr3_nt: TGTGCCAGCTGGTATAGTGGGGGTAACAATCAGCCCCAGCATTTT
cdr3_aa: CASWYSGGNNQPQHF

cdr3_length: 12
d_call: TRBD2
v_call: TRBV7-6
clone_size: -
j_call: TRBJ2-1
cdr3_nt: TGTGCCAGCAGCACTAGGACTAGCGGGCAGTTCTTC
cdr3_aa: CASSTRTSGQFF

cdr3_length: 14
d_call: TRBD1
v_call: TRBV5-6
clone_size: -
j_call: TRBJ1-4
cdr3_nt: TGTGCCAGCAGCTTCAGGGGGCAGGATGAAAAACTGTTTTTT
cdr3_aa: CASSFRGQDEKLFF

cdr3_length: 15
d_call: -
v_call: TRBV14
clone_size: -
j_call: TRBJ1-4
cdr3_nt: TGTGCCAGCAGCCAAGCCAAGAACGGTAATGAAAAACTGTTTTTT
cdr3_aa: CASSQAKNGNEKLFF

cdr3_length: 15
d_call: TRBD1
v_call: TRBV5-6
clone_size: -
j_call: TRBJ1-2
cdr3_nt: TGTGCCAGCAGCAAGGACAGGGTTAACCTTTATGGCTACACCTTC
cdr3_aa: CASSKDRVNLYGYTF

cdr3_length: 16
d_call: -
v_call: TRBV5-4
clone_size: -
j_call: TRBJ1-2
cdr3_nt: TGTGCCAGCAGCCCGGATGGGGGGTCTGTTAACTATGGCTACACCTTC
cdr3_aa: CASSPDGGSVNYGYTF

cdr3_length: 16
d_call: TRBD2
v_call: TRBV5-1
clone_size: -
j_call: TRBJ2-3
cdr3_nt: TGCGCCAGCAGCTTGAGCGGGAGGGCCATAATAGATACGCAGTATTTT
cdr3_aa: CASSLSGRAIIDTQYF

cdr3_length: 14
d_call: TRBD1
v_call: TRBV2
clone_size: -
j_call: TRBJ1-2
cdr3_nt: TGTGCCAGCAGCAGGTCTGGGACAGGGGACGGCTACACCTTC
cdr3_aa: CASSRSGTGDGYTF

cdr3_length: 17
d_call: TRBD1
v_call: TRBV2
clone_size: -
j_call: TRBJ1-5
cdr3_nt: TGTGCCAGCAGTACGAAAACCGGGACAGGGGTTGATCAGCCCCAGCATTTT
cdr3_aa: CASSTKTGTGVDQPQHF

cdr3_length: 14
d_call: -
v_call: TRBV7-2
clone_size: -
j_call: TRBJ1-5
cdr3_nt: TGTGCCAGCAGCTTGGTATACGGCAATCAGCCCCAGCATTTT
cdr3_aa: CASSLVYGNQPQHF

cdr3_length: 15
d_call: -
v_call: TRBV11-2
clone_size: -
j_call: TRBJ2-7
cdr3_nt: TGTGCCAGCACTCTTAGGGGGAGTCCCGCCTACGAGCAGTACTTC
cdr3_aa: CASTLRGSPAYEQYF

cdr3_length: 15
d_call: -
v_call: TRBV6-6
clone_size: -
j_call: TRBJ2-7
cdr3_nt: TGTGCCAGCAGTTACAACAGGGGGGGAGGGTACGAGCAGTACTTC
cdr3_aa: CASSYNRGGGYEQYF

cdr3_length: 13
d_call: -
v_call: TRBV27
clone_size: few
j_call: TRBJ2-3
cdr3_nt: TGTGCCAGCAGTTCAGGTTATACAGATACGCAGTATTTT
cdr3_aa: CASSSGYTDTQYF

cdr3_length: 14
d_call: TRBD2
v_call: TRBV5-1
clone_size: once
j_call: TRBJ2-1
cdr3_nt: TGCGCCAGCGGATTTAGCGGGAGAGAAGGGGAGCAGTTCTTC
cdr3_aa: CASGFSGREGEQFF

cdr3_length: 16
d_call: -
v_call: TRBV5-8
clone_size: -
j_call: TRBJ2-2
cdr3_nt: TGTGCCAGCAGCTTGGGTAACCCCCGCGGCACCGGGGAGCTGTTTTTT
cdr3_aa: CASSLGNPRGTGELFF

cdr3_length: 15
d_call: TRBD1
v_call: TRBV5-8
clone_size: -
j_call: TRBJ1-5
cdr3_nt: TGTGCCAGCAGCCTTGACAGGGGCCCCAATCAGCCCCAGCATTTT
cdr3_aa: CASSLDRGPNQPQHF

cdr3_length: 15
d_call: TRBD2
v_call: TRBV2
clone_size: -
j_call: TRBJ2-3
cdr3_nt: TGTGCCAGCAGTCCTCGGACTAGCGGCACAGATACGCAGTATTTT
cdr3_aa: CASSPRTSGTDTQYF

cdr3_length: 16
d_call: TRBD1
v_call: TRBV6-1
clone_size: -
j_call: TRBJ2-1
cdr3_nt: TGTGCCAGCAGTGAAGCTCCGGGGACAGGGTACAATGAGCAGTTCTTC
cdr3_aa: CASSEAPGTGYNEQFF

cdr3_length: 13
d_call: -
v_call: TRBV2
clone_size: -
j_call: TRBJ2-2
cdr3_nt: TGTGCCAGCAGTTGGAGGGAGGTCGGGGAGCTGTTTTTT
cdr3_aa: CASSWREVGELFF

cdr3_length: 13
d_call: -
v_call: TRBV6-5
clone_size: -
j_call: TRBJ2-2
cdr3_nt: TGTGCCAGCAGTTACGAGGGAAACGGGGAGCTGTTTTTT
cdr3_aa: CASSYEGNGELFF

cdr3_length: 16
d_call: -
v_call: TRBV4-1
clone_size: -
j_call: TRBJ1-1
cdr3_nt: TGCGCCAGCAGCCAAGATTTCGGGCGGCCGAACACTGAAGCTTTCTTT
cdr3_aa: CASSQDFGRPNTEAFF

cdr3_length: 14
d_call: -
v_call: TRBV10-3
clone_size: -
j_call: TRBJ1-1
cdr3_nt: TGTGCCATCTCCGCAGGACTATTGAAGACTGAAGCTTTCTTT
cdr3_aa: CAISAGLLKTEAFF

cdr3_length: 15
d_call: TRBD1
v_call: TRBV5-1
clone_size: -
j_call: TRBJ1-2
cdr3_nt: TGCGCCAGCAGCCGATCCCAGACAGGGAGGAACGGCTACACCTTC
cdr3_aa: CASSRSQTGRNGYTF

cdr3_length: 15
d_call: -
v_call: TRBV5-1
clone_size: -
j_call: TRBJ2-3
cdr3_nt: TGCGCCAGCAGCTTGGGCGGACAATTTTCGGATACGCAGTATTTT
cdr3_aa: CASSLGGQFSDTQYF

cdr3_length: 17
d_call: TRBD1
v_call: TRBV4-1
clone_size: -
j_call: TRBJ1-1
cdr3_nt: TGCGCCAGCAGCCAAGGACAGGGGGCCCAATCGAACACTGAAGCTTTCTTT
cdr3_aa: CASSQGQGAQSNTEAFF

cdr3_length: 15
d_call: -
v_call: TRBV30
clone_size: -
j_call: TRBJ2-7
cdr3_nt: TGTGCCTGGAGTGTGGCAAGGGTGGGAGTCTACGAGCAGTACTTC
cdr3_aa: CAWSVARVGVYEQYF

cdr3_length: 15
d_call: -
v_call: TRBV6-1
clone_size: -
j_call: TRBJ1-5
cdr3_nt: TGTGCCAGCGATGTCCTGGGGGCTCGCAATCAGCCCCAGCATTTT
cdr3_aa: CASDVLGARNQPQHF

cdr3_length: 12
d_call: -
v_call: TRBV30
clone_size: -
j_call: TRBJ1-1
cdr3_nt: TGTGCCTGGAGTGTACGGACCGCTGAAGCTTTCTTT
cdr3_aa: CAWSVRTAEAFF

cdr3_length: 14
d_call: -
v_call: TRBV5-6
clone_size: -
j_call: TRBJ1-5
cdr3_nt: TGTGCCAGCAGCTTGACAGGTCGCAGTCAGCCCCAGCATTTT
cdr3_aa: CASSLTGRSQPQHF

cdr3_length: 13
d_call: -
v_call: TRBV27
clone_size: -
j_call: TRBJ1-1
cdr3_nt: TGTGCCAGCAGTGTATGGTTGAACACTGAAGCTTTCTTT
cdr3_aa: CASSVWLNTEAFF

cdr3_length: 15
d_call: TRBD1
v_call: TRBV2
clone_size: -
j_call: TRBJ1-4
cdr3_nt: TGTGCCAGCAGTGATCAACAGGGGATAGGGGAAAAACTGTTTTTT
cdr3_aa: CASSDQQGIGEKLFF

cdr3_length: 13
d_call: TRBD1
v_call: TRBV6-5
clone_size: -
j_call: TRBJ2-7
cdr3_nt: TGTGCCAGCAGTAGACAGGGGGCCCACGAGCAGTACTTC
cdr3_aa: CASSRQGAHEQYF

cdr3_length: 13
d_call: -
v_call: TRBV15
clone_size: once
j_call: TRBJ2-1
cdr3_nt: TGTGCCACCACCACTCTCTACCAGGATGAGCAGTTCTTC
cdr3_aa: CATTTLYQDEQFF

cdr3_length: 16
d_call: -
v_call: TRBV14
clone_size: -
j_call: TRBJ1-2
cdr3_nt: TGTGCCAGCAGCCAATCGCACAGGGCTTCCGTAACTGGCTACACCTTC
cdr3_aa: CASSQSHRASVTGYTF

cdr3_length: 15
d_call: -
v_call: TRBV6-1
clone_size: -
j_call: TRBJ2-3
cdr3_nt: TGTGCCAGCAGTTCCCCCGGGGCTAGCACAGATACGCAGTATTTT
cdr3_aa: CASSSPGASTDTQYF

cdr3_length: 14
d_call: -
v_call: TRBV5-1
clone_size: -
j_call: TRBJ2-1
cdr3_nt: TGCGCCAGCAGCTTGGGGCCCACTGAAGATGAGCAGTTCTTC
cdr3_aa: CASSLGPTEDEQFF

cdr3_length: 15
d_call: -
v_call: TRBV6-6
clone_size: few
j_call: TRBJ1-4
cdr3_nt: TGTGCCAGCAGTTACTGGGGCGGCGCTGGAGAAAAACTGTTTTTT
cdr3_aa: CASSYWGGAGEKLFF

cdr3_length: 15
d_call: -
v_call: TRBV6-6
clone_size: once
j_call: TRBJ1-2
cdr3_nt: TGTGCCAGCAGTAGTGACGGGACAAGTACTCATGGCTACACCTTC
cdr3_aa: CASSSDGTSTHGYTF

cdr3_length: 14
d_call: -
v_call: TRBV19
clone_size: once
j_call: TRBJ1-1
cdr3_nt: TGTGCCAGTAGTATGGACAGTTTGAACACTGAAGCTTTCTTT
cdr3_aa: CASSMDSLNTEAFF

cdr3_length: 13
d_call: TRBD1
v_call: TRBV7-7
clone_size: -
j_call: TRBJ2-5
cdr3_nt: TGTGCCAGCAGCGGCAGGGGGCAAGAGACCCAGTACTTC
cdr3_aa: CASSGRGQETQYF

cdr3_length: 15
d_call: -
v_call: TRBV19
clone_size: -
j_call: TRBJ1-5
cdr3_nt: TGTGCCAGTAATCGGGAAGGGGATGCCAATCAGCCCCAGCATTTT
cdr3_aa: CASNREGDANQPQHF

cdr3_length: 16
d_call: TRBD1
v_call: TRBV5-1
clone_size: -
j_call: TRBJ1-2
cdr3_nt: TGCGCCAGCAGCTTGGAGGGCACAGGGGGCGCACATGGCTACACCTTC
cdr3_aa: CASSLEGTGGAHGYTF

cdr3_length: 14
d_call: -
v_call: TRBV29-1
clone_size: -
j_call: TRBJ1-1
cdr3_nt: TGCAGCCAGGCCCGGGCAGGGCCGAACACTGAAGCTTTCTTT
cdr3_aa: CSQARAGPNTEAFF

cdr3_length: 16
d_call: -
v_call: TRBV5-1
clone_size: -
j_call: TRBJ2-1
cdr3_nt: TGCGCCAGCAGCTTGGTGTCCAGGGGGGGCTACAATGAGCAGTTCTTC
cdr3_aa: CASSLVSRGGYNEQFF

cdr3_length: 12
d_call: -
v_call: TRBV6-1
clone_size: few
j_call: TRBJ1-2
cdr3_nt: TGTGCCAGCAGTCGATCAGACTATGGCTACACCTTC
cdr3_aa: CASSRSDYGYTF

cdr3_length: 16
d_call: -
v_call: TRBV5-4
clone_size: -
j_call: TRBJ1-1
cdr3_nt: TGTGCCAGCAGCTCCCCGCCAGGGGCCTTGAACACTGAAGCTTTCTTT
cdr3_aa: CASSSPPGALNTEAFF

cdr3_length: 16
d_call: -
v_call: TRBV11-2
clone_size: once
j_call: TRBJ2-1
cdr3_nt: TGTGCCAGCAGCTTATCCGGCTCCCGAACGGGGTATGAGCAGTTCTTC
cdr3_aa: CASSLSGSRTGYEQFF

cdr3_length: 15
d_call: TRBD1
v_call: TRBV6-5
clone_size: -
j_call: TRBJ2-5
cdr3_nt: TGTGCCAGCACCCACACCAGACAGGGGACAGAGACCCAGTACTTC
cdr3_aa: CASTHTRQGTETQYF